Listed below are T cell receptor beta chains from one sample, sequenced in a study of shared clonotypes between healthy human individuals. Produced via immunoSEQ multiplex PCR; TCRdb's table is partial and in-frame only. The sample consists of about 2,500,000 clones, around nine tenths of them appearing once. The sample comprised naive CD4+ T cells sorted from blood. Receptors were obtained from a man aged 18 to 30 in good health. The CDR3 runs from the conserved cysteine through the conserved F or W. D genes are given only for firm matches. For some rows the clone size is stated as once, few or many, or as a class when expanded; others skip it.

DNA: TGTGCCAGCAGCCGAGCGGGGGGGCTAACAGATACGCAGTATTTT
CDR3: CASSRAGGLTDTQYF
V: TRBV11-1
D: TRBD2
size: .
J: TRBJ2-3

DNA: TGTGCCAGCAGCTTGTTGTTTCGAAACCGGGACAGGGGCTACGAGCAGTACTTC
CDR3: CASSLLFRNRDRGYEQYF
V: TRBV11-2
D: TRBD1
size: .
J: TRBJ2-7

DNA: TGTGCCAGCAGCCTATCAGACAGGGGCTACGAGCAGTACTTC
CDR3: CASSLSDRGYEQYF
V: TRBV11-2
D: TRBD1
size: once
J: TRBJ2-7

DNA: TGTGCCAGCAGCTTTTTAATGAACACTGAAGCTTTCTTT
CDR3: CASSFLMNTEAFF
V: TRBV7-6
D: .
size: few
J: TRBJ1-1

DNA: TGTGCCAGCAGCTTGGTGGGCAGCCCCTATGGCTACACCTTC
CDR3: CASSLVGSPYGYTF
V: TRBV5-4
D: .
size: .
J: TRBJ1-2

DNA: TGTGCCAGCAGCGTAGAAGGGGGGCCCGGAAACACCATATATTTT
CDR3: CASSVEGGPGNTIYF
V: TRBV9
D: .
size: .
J: TRBJ1-3

DNA: TGCAGCGTTGAATTCGGGGGGGCAGATACGCAGTATTTT
CDR3: CSVEFGGADTQYF
V: TRBV29-1
D: TRBD2
size: .
J: TRBJ2-3

DNA: TGTGCCAGCAGCCGCGACAGGGTCGGACAGTTCTTC
CDR3: CASSRDRVGQFF
V: TRBV14
D: TRBD1
size: .
J: TRBJ2-1

DNA: TGTGCCAGCAGGCGACTCTCCTGGAACACCGGGGAGCTGTTTTTT
CDR3: CASRRLSWNTGELFF
V: TRBV2
D: .
size: .
J: TRBJ2-2

DNA: TGTGCCAGCAGCGTAGCGGGACAGGGGGCGGCTGAGCAGTACTTC
CDR3: CASSVAGQGAAEQYF
V: TRBV9
D: TRBD1
size: .
J: TRBJ2-7

DNA: TGTGCCAGCAGCGCGGGGGGCACAGATACGCAGTATTTT
CDR3: CASSAGGTDTQYF
V: TRBV28
D: TRBD2
size: .
J: TRBJ2-3

DNA: TGCGCCAGCATATCCGCGAACGTGGACACCATATATTTT
CDR3: CASISANVDTIYF
V: TRBV23-1
D: .
size: few
J: TRBJ1-3

DNA: TGTGCCAGCAGGGTGACAGGGGGCGCCTACGAGCAGTACTTC
CDR3: CASRVTGGAYEQYF
V: TRBV28
D: TRBD1
size: .
J: TRBJ2-7

DNA: TGTGCCAGCAGCTTATCAAGGGGCGCGGATGAGCAGTTCTTC
CDR3: CASSLSRGADEQFF
V: TRBV7-9
D: .
size: .
J: TRBJ2-1

DNA: TGCGCCAGCAGCTTGCATCTATTGACAGGGGCCGGAAACACCATATATTTT
CDR3: CASSLHLLTGAGNTIYF
V: TRBV5-1
D: TRBD1
size: .
J: TRBJ1-3

DNA: TGTGCCAGCAGTGAGGACAGGGCCTTACCTACGAGCAAGTACTTC
CDR3: CASSEDRALPTSKYF
V: TRBV2
D: TRBD1
size: .
J: TRBJ2-7

DNA: TGTGCCAGCACCAAGGGGACAGGGAATTCCTACGAGCAGTACTTC
CDR3: CASTKGTGNSYEQYF
V: TRBV6-1
D: TRBD1
size: .
J: TRBJ2-7

DNA: TGCGCCAGCAGCCAAGATCAGTACCACACTGAAGCTTTCTTT
CDR3: CASSQDQYHTEAFF
V: TRBV4-1
D: .
size: .
J: TRBJ1-1

DNA: TGTGCCAGCAGTTTGACAGGCCTAGCCAAAAACATTCAGTACTTC
CDR3: CASSLTGLAKNIQYF
V: TRBV28
D: .
size: .
J: TRBJ2-4

DNA: TGCGCCAGCAGTGAGCCCTGGGAGACCCAGTACTTC
CDR3: CASSEPWETQYF
V: TRBV10-2
D: .
size: .
J: TRBJ2-5

DNA: TGTGCTAGTGGTTTGGTACCTGGGGTTCAAGAGACCCAGTACTTC
CDR3: CASGLVPGVQETQYF
V: TRBV12-5
D: .
size: .
J: TRBJ2-5

DNA: TGTGCCAGCAGCTTAGTGGGGACAGGGGGAAACATTCAGTACTTC
CDR3: CASSLVGTGGNIQYF
V: TRBV7-2
D: TRBD1
size: .
J: TRBJ2-4

DNA: TGTGCCAGCAGTTACTCATCTCCAGGGGCCGGGCAGCCCCAGCATTTT
CDR3: CASSYSSPGAGQPQHF
V: TRBV6-5
D: .
size: .
J: TRBJ1-5

DNA: TGTGCCAGCAGTCACTTGGGGACAGCGGGAGGAAACGAGCAGTACTTC
CDR3: CASSHLGTAGGNEQYF
V: TRBV6-5
D: TRBD2
size: .
J: TRBJ2-7

DNA: TGCGCCTCCTTAGGGGGGACTGAAGCTTTCTTT
CDR3: CASLGGTEAFF
V: TRBV5-1
D: .
size: .
J: TRBJ1-1

DNA: TGTGCCAGCTCACCGCAAGGAGGGACTCGCTCGATGAATGAGCAGTTCTTC
CDR3: CASSPQGGTRSMNEQFF
V: TRBV18
D: .
size: .
J: TRBJ2-1

DNA: TGTGCCAGCAGTTCTCAGGGGAGGGTCATGAACACTGAAGCTTTCTTT
CDR3: CASSSQGRVMNTEAFF
V: TRBV28
D: .
size: .
J: TRBJ1-1

DNA: TGTGCCAGCAGCTCGCCGGGGGGTAATAGAAAACTGTTTTTT
CDR3: CASSSPGGNRKLFF
V: TRBV7-8
D: .
size: .
J: TRBJ1-4

DNA: TGTGCCAGCAGCACCCAGTTGGGGCAGGGAGGCGAGCAGTACTTC
CDR3: CASSTQLGQGGEQYF
V: TRBV9
D: .
size: once
J: TRBJ2-7

DNA: TGTGCCAGTAGTATAGCAGGAAACACCGGGGAGCTGTTTTTT
CDR3: CASSIAGNTGELFF
V: TRBV19
D: .
size: .
J: TRBJ2-2

DNA: TGTGCCAGTAAGATTAGCGGGATAAACACCGGGGAGCTGTTTTTT
CDR3: CASKISGINTGELFF
V: TRBV19
D: TRBD2
size: .
J: TRBJ2-2

DNA: TGTGCCAGTAGCAAAGGGACAGACCCTCTCTATGGCTACACCTTC
CDR3: CASSKGTDPLYGYTF
V: TRBV19
D: TRBD1
size: .
J: TRBJ1-2

DNA: TGTGCCAGTGGGACAGCCAATTCACCCCTCCACTTT
CDR3: CASGTANSPLHF
V: TRBV19
D: TRBD1
size: .
J: TRBJ1-6

DNA: TGTGCCTGGAGTCACGGGACTAGCGGGGTAAATGAGCAGTTCTTC
CDR3: CAWSHGTSGVNEQFF
V: TRBV30
D: TRBD2
size: .
J: TRBJ2-1

DNA: TGCGCCAGCAGCCGGACTAGCGGGGGTGTTAGCACAGATACGCAGTATTTT
CDR3: CASSRTSGGVSTDTQYF
V: TRBV4-1
D: TRBD2
size: .
J: TRBJ2-3

DNA: TGCGCCAGCAGCCAATCGATACAGCTTAATGAAAAACTGTTTTTT
CDR3: CASSQSIQLNEKLFF
V: TRBV4-1
D: .
size: .
J: TRBJ1-4

DNA: TGTGCCATCAGTGATAGTGTGGATACGCAGTATTTT
CDR3: CAISDSVDTQYF
V: TRBV10-3
D: .
size: .
J: TRBJ2-3

DNA: TGTGCCAGCTCACCACCGGTAGGATCCGGGGGTAAATCTGGGGCCAACGTCCTGACTTTC
CDR3: CASSPPVGSGGKSGANVLTF
V: TRBV18
D: .
size: .
J: TRBJ2-6

DNA: TGTGCCAGCAGTGAAAGGACACAGGCTGGCTACACCTTC
CDR3: CASSERTQAGYTF
V: TRBV2
D: .
size: once
J: TRBJ1-2

DNA: TGTGCCAGCAGCTTAATCGGACAGGGTCTACCCTATGGCTACACCTTC
CDR3: CASSLIGQGLPYGYTF
V: TRBV7-9
D: TRBD1
size: .
J: TRBJ1-2

DNA: TGCGCCAGCAGCCACGAGGACAGGGACCGCCGGGAGCTGTTTTTT
CDR3: CASSHEDRDRRELFF
V: TRBV4-3
D: TRBD1
size: .
J: TRBJ2-2

DNA: TGTGCCAGCAGCCTGGACACTACCTACGAGCAGTACTTC
CDR3: CASSLDTTYEQYF
V: TRBV5-5
D: .
size: .
J: TRBJ2-7

DNA: TGCGCCAGCAGCTTGTCGGGGGGGCCTACAGATACGCAGTATTTT
CDR3: CASSLSGGPTDTQYF
V: TRBV5-1
D: TRBD2
size: .
J: TRBJ2-3

DNA: TGTGCCAGCAGCTTGGGTGGGACAGGGGGGACCGGGGAGCTGTTTTTT
CDR3: CASSLGGTGGTGELFF
V: TRBV5-4
D: TRBD1
size: .
J: TRBJ2-2

DNA: TGTGCCAGCAGTTTATTCCCTCCGGGACTCCTAACATACCAAGAGACCCAGTACTTC
CDR3: CASSLFPPGLLTYQETQYF
V: TRBV27
D: .
size: .
J: TRBJ2-5

DNA: TGTGCCAGCAGCTTAGATGGCCCCGGAGCGTCCTATAATTCACCCCTCCACTTT
CDR3: CASSLDGPGASYNSPLHF
V: TRBV7-2
D: .
size: .
J: TRBJ1-6

DNA: TGTGCCGATGACAGGGGTGAAAAACTGTTTTTT
CDR3: CADDRGEKLFF
V: TRBV9
D: TRBD1
size: .
J: TRBJ1-4

DNA: TGTGCCAGCAGCCTAGGACAGGGGGTCTCGGAAGCTTTCTTT
CDR3: CASSLGQGVSEAFF
V: TRBV5-4
D: TRBD1
size: .
J: TRBJ1-1

DNA: TGCAGCGTCCTAGGGGACAGGCGCTCTGGGGCCAACGTCCTGACTTTC
CDR3: CSVLGDRRSGANVLTF
V: TRBV29-1
D: TRBD1
size: .
J: TRBJ2-6

DNA: TGCGCCAGCAGCTTGGACAGGGGGCCCGGCGGCACCGGGGAGCTGTTTTTT
CDR3: CASSLDRGPGGTGELFF
V: TRBV5-1
D: TRBD1
size: .
J: TRBJ2-2

DNA: TGTGCCAGCACCGGGGCGGCAGGGGGTGTTGAAAAACTGTTTTTT
CDR3: CASTGAAGGVEKLFF
V: TRBV6-1
D: TRBD1
size: .
J: TRBJ1-4